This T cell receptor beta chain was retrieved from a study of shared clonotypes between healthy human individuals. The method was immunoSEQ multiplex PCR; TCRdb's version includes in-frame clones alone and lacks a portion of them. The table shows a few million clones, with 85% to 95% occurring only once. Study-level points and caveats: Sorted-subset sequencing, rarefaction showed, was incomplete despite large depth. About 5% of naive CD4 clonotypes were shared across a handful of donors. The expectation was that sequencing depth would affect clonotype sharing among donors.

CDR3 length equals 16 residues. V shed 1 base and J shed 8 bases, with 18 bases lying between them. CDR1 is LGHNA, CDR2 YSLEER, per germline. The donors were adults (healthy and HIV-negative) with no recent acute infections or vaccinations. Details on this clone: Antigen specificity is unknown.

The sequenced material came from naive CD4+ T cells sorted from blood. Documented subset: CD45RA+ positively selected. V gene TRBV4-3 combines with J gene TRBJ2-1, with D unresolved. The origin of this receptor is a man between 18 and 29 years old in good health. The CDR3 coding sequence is TGCGCCAGCAGCCAAGGCTCCGGCCGAGAGAAGGATGAGCAGTTCTTC. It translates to CASSQGSGREKDEQFF.